These T cell receptor beta chains were read from a single sample in a study of cytomegalovirus exposure and HLA in healthy donors. Produced via immunoSEQ multiplex PCR; TCRdb's table is partial and in-frame only. The sample records around 41,000 clones, roughly half being singletons. The sequenced sample consisted of PBMCs. The receptors here all came from a man in his 60s in good health and CMV-seronegative. The CDR3 runs from the conserved cysteine through the conserved F or W. D genes are given only for firm matches. Only some rows state a clone size, as once, few, many or a class for expanded clones.

d_call	v_call	clone_size	j_call	cdr3_aa	cdr3_nt
.	TRBV6-5	.	TRBJ1-1	CASSSGHLNTEAFF	TGTGCCAGCAGTTCGGGACACCTGAACACTGAAGCTTTCTTT
TRBD1	TRBV10-1	.	TRBJ1-2	CASSFSGQSYGYTF	TGCGCCAGCAGTTTTTCGGGACAGTCCTATGGCTACACCTTC
TRBD2	TRBV4-2	few	TRBJ2-2	CASSQDSGRGNTGELFF	TGTGCCAGCAGCCAAGATAGCGGGAGGGGGAACACCGGGGAGCTGTTTTTT
.	TRBV6-1	once	TRBJ1-5	CASGHSNQPQHF	TGTGCCAGCGGACATAGCAATCAGCCCCAGCATTTT
.	TRBV7-2	.	TRBJ2-3	CASTPRRVEADTQYF	TGTGCCAGCACCCCCCGGCGGGTTGAGGCAGATACGCAGTATTTT
TRBD1	TRBV5-1	.	TRBJ2-5	CASSFGTGQETQYF	TGCGCCAGCAGCTTCGGGACAGGCCAAGAGACCCAGTACTTC
.	TRBV5-8	few	TRBJ1-1	CASRLEFLGSGTEAFF	TGTGCCAGCAGGTTGGAGTTTCTTGGGAGCGGCACTGAAGCTTTCTTT
.	TRBV2	few	TRBJ1-5	CASGREQLNQPQHF	TGTGCCAGCGGCCGCGAACAGCTCAATCAGCCCCAGCATTTT
.	TRBV15	few	TRBJ1-5	CATSRDPSQPQHF	TGTGCCACCAGCAGAGACCCGAGTCAGCCCCAGCATTTT
TRBD1	TRBV29-1	few	TRBJ1-1	CSVGDREGMNTEAFF	TGCAGCGTTGGGGACAGGGAGGGAATGAACACTGAAGCTTTCTTT
TRBD2	TRBV14	.	TRBJ2-6	CASSQPSSGATSGANVLTF	TGTGCCAGCAGCCAACCCTCTAGCGGAGCCACCTCTGGGGCCAACGTCCTGACTTTC
.	TRBV5-4	.	TRBJ2-5	CASSLARAAGETQYF	TGTGCCAGCAGCTTGGCTCGGGCGGCGGGGGAGACCCAGTACTTC
TRBD2	TRBV9	.	TRBJ2-1	CASSAFGTTLNEQFF	TGTGCCAGCAGCGCGTTCGGGACTACGCTCAATGAGCAGTTCTTC
TRBD1	TRBV5-4	.	TRBJ1-2	CASSLLQGAKGYTF	TGTGCCAGCAGCTTGTTACAGGGGGCAAAGGGCTACACCTTC
.	TRBV6-5	.	TRBJ1-4	CASSYSGQGGLFF	TGTGCCAGCAGTTACTCGGGGCAGGGTGGACTGTTTTTT
.	TRBV27	.	TRBJ2-6	CASRSSRSGPGTF	TGTGCCAGCAGGTCCTCCCGCAGTGGCCCTGGGACTTTC
.	TRBV7-7	.	TRBJ2-1	CASSKSTTDNEQFF	TGTGCCAGCAGCAAATCTACGACTGACAATGAGCAGTTCTTC
TRBD1	TRBV2	.	TRBJ1-2	CASKTRDSFNYGYTF	TGTGCCAGCAAGACCCGGGACAGTTTTAACTATGGCTACACCTTC
TRBD2	TRBV6-5	few	TRBJ2-7	CASSYEREGPNEQYF	TGTGCCAGCAGTTACGAACGGGAGGGCCCTAACGAGCAGTACTTC
.	TRBV2	.	TRBJ2-7	CASSRQGTDEQYF	TGTGCCAGCTCCCGCCAGGGAACGGACGAGCAGTACTTC
.	TRBV19	few	TRBJ1-2	CAIRDTSNYGYTF	TGTGCCATTCGGGACACCAGCAACTATGGCTACACCTTC
TRBD1	TRBV30	few	TRBJ2-1	CAWSGGQGLDEQFF	TGTGCCTGGAGTGGGGGACAGGGACTCGATGAGCAGTTCTTC
TRBD2	TRBV6-1	.	TRBJ2-5	CASSGLAGGQETQYF	TGTGCCAGTTCGGGACTAGCGGGAGGACAAGAGACCCAGTACTTC
.	TRBV7-9	.	TRBJ2-3	CASSSRGPDTQYF	TGTGCCAGCAGCTCCAGGGGCCCAGATACGCAGTATTTT
.	TRBV7-2	few	TRBJ2-1	CASSLDEYNEQFF	TGTGCCAGCAGCTTAGACGAGTACAATGAGCAGTTCTTC
TRBD1	TRBV30	.	TRBJ1-6	CAWSVLGQANSPLHF	TGTGCCTGGAGTGTCTTAGGACAGGCTAATTCACCCCTCCACTTT
TRBD2	TRBV5-1	.	TRBJ2-3	CASGTSSETHTQYF	TGCGCCAGCGGGACTAGCTCCGAAACGCATACGCAGTATTTT
TRBD2	TRBV9	.	TRBJ2-3	CASSVATSGSTDTQYF	TGTGCCAGCAGCGTAGCCACTAGCGGTTCCACAGATACGCAGTATTTT
.	TRBV7-8	few	TRBJ2-1	CASSLTASNEQFF	TGTGCCAGCAGCTTGACAGCTTCAAATGAGCAGTTCTTC
.	TRBV7-2	few	TRBJ1-1	CASSLRQASNTEAFF	TGTGCCAGCAGCTTACGACAGGCGAGTAACACTGAAGCTTTCTTT
TRBD1	TRBV6-5	.	TRBJ2-1	CASSSPERQGEQFF	TGTGCCAGCAGTTCCCCGGAGAGACAGGGTGAGCAGTTCTTC
.	TRBV5-1	.	TRBJ2-1	CASKLGAGNEQFF	TGCGCCAGCAAGCTTGGGGCGGGAAATGAGCAGTTCTTC
.	TRBV29-1	.	TRBJ2-2	CSAILVGEGTGELFF	TGCAGCGCTATATTGGTGGGAGAAGGCACCGGGGAGCTGTTTTTT
.	TRBV2	.	TRBJ2-7	CASQQGSYEQYF	TGTGCCAGTCAACAGGGCTCCTACGAGCAGTACTTC
TRBD2	TRBV2	.	TRBJ2-7	CASNPTSGGPREQYF	TGTGCCAGCAACCCGACTAGCGGGGGACCGCGGGAGCAGTACTTC
.	TRBV7-7	.	TRBJ2-3	CASSATGTDTQYF	TGTGCCAGCAGCGCCACAGGCACAGATACGCAGTATTTT
TRBD1	TRBV27	.	TRBJ2-5	CASSPGQPQETQYF	TGTGCCAGCAGTCCGGGACAGCCCCAAGAGACCCAGTACTTC
TRBD1	TRBV14	.	TRBJ2-5	CASSYRQGWQETQYF	TGTGCCAGCAGCTATCGACAGGGGTGGCAAGAGACCCAGTACTTC
TRBD1	TRBV7-9	few	TRBJ2-7	CASSLAGGEMFDEQYF	TGTGCCAGCAGCTTAGCAGGGGGCGAGATGTTCGACGAGCAGTACTTC
.	TRBV9	.	TRBJ1-2	CASSVAGIYGYTF	TGTGCCAGCAGCGTCGCAGGGATCTATGGCTACACCTTC
TRBD1	TRBV30	.	TRBJ1-2	CAWKTGGGYGHTF	TGTGCCTGGAAGACAGGGGGCGGCTATGGCCACACCTTC
TRBD2	TRBV7-2	.	TRBJ2-7	CASSLGGLAGIQYF	TGTGCCAGCAGCTTAGGAGGACTAGCGGGAATTCAGTACTTC
TRBD1	TRBV30	few	TRBJ2-2	CAWSAKGQGGGGELFF	TGTGCCTGGAGTGCCAAGGGACAGGGTGGAGGCGGGGAGCTGTTTTTT
.	TRBV7-9	many	TRBJ1-2	CASSLAESTREYGYTF	TGTGCCAGCAGCTTAGCGGAATCCACTAGGGAGTATGGCTACACCTTC
TRBD2	TRBV4-1	.	TRBJ2-1	CASSQDLDSGNSYNEQFF	TGCGCCAGCAGCCAAGATCTGGATAGCGGGAACTCCTACAATGAGCAGTTCTTC
.	TRBV20-1	.	TRBJ1-4	CSPGNGEKLFF	TGCAGTCCGGGGAATGGCGAAAAACTGTTTTTT
TRBD1	TRBV6-5	once	TRBJ2-7	CASGPGQGVYEQYF	TGTGCCAGCGGTCCGGGACAGGGGGTTTACGAGCAGTACTTC
TRBD1	TRBV28	.	TRBJ2-3	CASSGTGRDTQYF	TGTGCCAGCAGTGGGACAGGGCGTGATACGCAGTATTTT
TRBD1	TRBV4-2	once	TRBJ2-5	CASSQEGDRGLGTQYF	TGTGCCAGCAGCCAAGAGGGGGACAGGGGGCTTGGGACCCAGTACTTC
.	TRBV29-1	few	TRBJ1-2	CSVQEQSNYGYTF	TGCAGCGTTCAGGAACAGTCCAACTATGGCTACACCTTC
.	TRBV7-2	.	TRBJ2-1	CASSLEGGRAYNEQFF	TGTGCCAGCAGCTTAGAAGGGGGGAGGGCCTACAATGAGCAGTTCTTC
TRBD1	TRBV28	.	TRBJ1-2	CASTGGYGYTF	TGTGCCAGCACAGGGGGCTATGGCTACACCTTC
.	TRBV6-5	few	TRBJ1-2	CASVSRRGYTF	TGTGCCAGCGTATCGCGGCGGGGCTACACCTTC
TRBD1	TRBV6-1	few	TRBJ1-1	CASSDRDRLNTEAFF	TGTGCCAGCAGTGATAGGGACAGACTGAACACTGAAGCTTTCTTT
.	TRBV28	.	TRBJ1-5	CASSFPGGFHQPQHF	TGTGCCAGCAGTTTCCCCGGGGGGTTCCACCAGCCCCAGCATTTT
.	TRBV6-5	.	TRBJ2-7	CASSYSSGEVFYEQYF	TGTGCCAGCAGTTACTCGTCCGGTGAAGTCTTCTACGAGCAGTACTTC
TRBD1	TRBV2	.	TRBJ1-4	CASSEQGQGTEKLFF	TGTGCCAGCAGTGAGCAAGGACAGGGAACTGAAAAACTGTTTTTT
.	TRBV21-1	once	TRBJ2-7	CASSTTGRPEQYF	TGTGCCAGCAGCACTACAGGGCGCCCCGAGCAGTACTTC
.	TRBV20-1	.	TRBJ2-5	CSGLEETQYF	TGCAGCGGACTGGAAGAGACCCAGTACTTC
.	TRBV13	few	TRBJ1-3	CASADSFGNTIYF	TGTGCCAGCGCGGACAGTTTTGGAAACACCATATATTTT